Listed below are T cell receptor beta chains from one sample, sequenced in a study of cytomegalovirus exposure and HLA in healthy donors. Measured with immunoSEQ multiplex PCR; TCRdb has only the in-frame clones, and not every one. The sample lists 250,000 to 350,000 clones; more than 75% were seen once. What was sequenced was PBMCs. The receptors originated from a woman between 18 and 29 years old in good health and CMV-seronegative. Both conserved end residues are part of each CDR3. A D gene is named only where the DNA matches it firmly. Not every row has a clone size; where given, it reads once, few, many or a size class.

J gene: TRBJ1-1
V gene: TRBV29-1
CDR3 length: 12
clone size: -
D gene: TRBD1
CDR3 DNA: TGCAGCGTGGAAATGGGACAGAACGAAGCTTTCTTT
CDR3 protein: CSVEMGQNEAFF

J gene: TRBJ1-5
V gene: TRBV5-8
CDR3 length: 14
clone size: -
D gene: -
CDR3 DNA: TGTGCCAGCAGTAACTTAGGGGGCAATCAGCCCCAGCATTTT
CDR3 protein: CASSNLGGNQPQHF

J gene: TRBJ2-7
V gene: TRBV5-5
CDR3 length: 14
clone size: -
D gene: TRBD1
CDR3 DNA: TGTGCCAGCAGCTGGGGACAGACGAAGGGCGAGCAGTACTTC
CDR3 protein: CASSWGQTKGEQYF

J gene: TRBJ1-1
V gene: TRBV5-6
CDR3 length: 16
clone size: -
D gene: TRBD1
CDR3 DNA: TGTGCCAGCAGCGATGGGACAGGTTTATTCCTCACTGAAGCTTTCTTT
CDR3 protein: CASSDGTGLFLTEAFF

J gene: TRBJ1-2
V gene: TRBV6-5
CDR3 length: 13
clone size: few
D gene: TRBD1
CDR3 DNA: TGTGCCAGCAGAAGGGACAGGGATGATGGCTACACCTTC
CDR3 protein: CASRRDRDDGYTF

J gene: TRBJ2-7
V gene: TRBV6-5
CDR3 length: 13
clone size: -
D gene: -
CDR3 DNA: TGTGCCAGCAGCGAACAGAGACACTACGAGCAGTACTTC
CDR3 protein: CASSEQRHYEQYF

J gene: TRBJ1-5
V gene: TRBV28
CDR3 length: 14
clone size: -
D gene: TRBD1
CDR3 DNA: TGTGCCAGCAGTTTTGGAGGGGGCAGTCAGCCCCAGCATTTT
CDR3 protein: CASSFGGGSQPQHF

J gene: TRBJ1-5
V gene: TRBV7-8
CDR3 length: 15
clone size: -
D gene: TRBD1
CDR3 DNA: TGTGCCAGCAGCTTAGGCAGGGGGATCAATCAGCCCCAGCATTTT
CDR3 protein: CASSLGRGINQPQHF

J gene: TRBJ1-5
V gene: TRBV10-2
CDR3 length: 15
clone size: -
D gene: -
CDR3 DNA: TGCGCCAGCAGTGAGTCGGGGGGGTTCTATCAGCCCCAGCATTTT
CDR3 protein: CASSESGGFYQPQHF

J gene: TRBJ1-2
V gene: TRBV28
CDR3 length: 12
clone size: -
D gene: -
CDR3 DNA: TGTGCCAGCAGTTCGGACAGAGATGTCTACACCTTC
CDR3 protein: CASSSDRDVYTF

J gene: TRBJ1-2
V gene: TRBV28
CDR3 length: 19
clone size: -
D gene: TRBD1
CDR3 DNA: TGTGCCAGCAGTTTAGTCTTACAAATTGGGACAGGGCTGAACTATGGCTACACCTTC
CDR3 protein: CASSLVLQIGTGLNYGYTF

J gene: TRBJ2-1
V gene: TRBV7-8
CDR3 length: 15
clone size: -
D gene: -
CDR3 DNA: TGTGCCAGCAGCCCCAGTATGGGCGCCTACAATGAGCAGTTCTTC
CDR3 protein: CASSPSMGAYNEQFF

J gene: TRBJ1-1
V gene: TRBV2
CDR3 length: 15
clone size: -
D gene: -
CDR3 DNA: TGTGCCAGCAGTGAATTTCCAGGGGTGGTCACTGAAGCTTTCTTT
CDR3 protein: CASSEFPGVVTEAFF

J gene: TRBJ1-5
V gene: TRBV27
CDR3 length: 15
clone size: -
D gene: -
CDR3 DNA: TGTGCCAGCAGTTTATCTGCGTATAGCAATCAGCCCCAGCATTTT
CDR3 protein: CASSLSAYSNQPQHF

J gene: TRBJ1-1
V gene: TRBV2
CDR3 length: 14
clone size: -
D gene: -
CDR3 DNA: TGTGCCAGCAGTGAAACGGACTTGAACACTGAAGCTTTCTTT
CDR3 protein: CASSETDLNTEAFF

J gene: TRBJ1-2
V gene: TRBV27
CDR3 length: 14
clone size: few
D gene: -
CDR3 DNA: TGTGCCAGCAGCCTCCAAGGGACAACCTATGGCTACACCTTC
CDR3 protein: CASSLQGTTYGYTF